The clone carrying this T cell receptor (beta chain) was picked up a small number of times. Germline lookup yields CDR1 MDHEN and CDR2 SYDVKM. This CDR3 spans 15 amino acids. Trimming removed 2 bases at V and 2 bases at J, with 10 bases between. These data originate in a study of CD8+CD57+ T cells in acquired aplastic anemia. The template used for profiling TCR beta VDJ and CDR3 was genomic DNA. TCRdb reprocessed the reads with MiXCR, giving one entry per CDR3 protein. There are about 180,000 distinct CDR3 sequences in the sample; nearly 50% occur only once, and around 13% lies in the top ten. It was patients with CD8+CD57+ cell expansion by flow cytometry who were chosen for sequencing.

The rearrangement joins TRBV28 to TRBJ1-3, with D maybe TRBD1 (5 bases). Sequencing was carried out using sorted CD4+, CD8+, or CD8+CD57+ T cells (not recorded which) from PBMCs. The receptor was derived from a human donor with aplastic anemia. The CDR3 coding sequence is TGTGCCAGCAGTTTACCCGGAGGGGCTGGAAACACCATATATTTT. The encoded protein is CASSLPGGAGNTIYF.